Listed below are T cell receptor beta chains from one sample, sequenced in a study of blood T cells in healthy people across ages. TCRdb passed the 5' RACE reads through MiXCR, listing each CDR3 protein once. The sample holds about 1,500,000 distinct CDR3 sequences, approximately 38% seen once. Sequencing input: blood. Receptors originate from a young woman in good health. CDR3s include the opening cysteine and the closing phenylalanine or tryptophan. D genes are given only for firm matches. The size of a clone is reported for some rows only, either as once, few or many, or as a class for expanded clones.

J: TRBJ2-7; size: few; D: .; V: TRBV5-1; CDR3: CASSLAVGASGEQYF; DNA: TGCGCCAGCAGCTTGGCCGTGGGGGCGAGTGGCGAGCAGTACTTC
J: TRBJ2-1; size: .; D: TRBD2; V: TRBV9; CDR3: CASSGGLGGEQFF; DNA: TGTGCCAGCAGCGGGGGACTAGGAGGTGAGCAGTTCTTC
J: TRBJ1-1; size: few; D: .; V: TRBV3-1; CDR3: CASSDRSTEAFF; DNA: TGTGCCAGCAGCGACAGGTCCACTGAAGCTTTCTTT
J: TRBJ1-2; size: .; D: .; V: TRBV2; CDR3: CASRRQNLYTF; DNA: TGTGCCAGCAGGCGACAGAACCTTTACACCTTC
J: TRBJ2-5; size: few; D: .; V: TRBV6-5; CDR3: CASSRDAQETQYF; DNA: TGTGCCAGCAGCCGGGACGCCCAAGAGACCCAGTACTTC
J: TRBJ2-7; size: .; D: .; V: TRBV6-6; CDR3: CASRRTATSYEQYF; DNA: TGTGCCAGCAGGAGGACAGCAACTTCCTACGAGCAGTACTTC
J: TRBJ2-1; size: few; D: .; V: TRBV11-1; CDR3: CASSSSGTYYLEQFF; DNA: TGTGCCAGCAGCTCCTCCGGGACGTATTACTTGGAGCAGTTCTTC
J: TRBJ2-3; size: few; D: .; V: TRBV12-3/TRBV12-4; CDR3: CASKKVTGTDTQYF; DNA: TGTGCCAGCAAGAAAGTAACCGGCACAGATACGCAGTATTTT
J: TRBJ2-5; size: .; D: .; V: TRBV11-2; CDR3: CASSLGVGGETQYF; DNA: TGTGCCAGCAGCTTAGGAGTGGGTGGCGAGACCCAGTACTTC
J: TRBJ2-5; size: few; D: TRBD1; V: TRBV12-3/TRBV12-4; CDR3: CASSPDRGPETQYF; DNA: TGTGCCAGCAGCCCCGACAGGGGACCGGAGACCCAGTACTTC
J: TRBJ2-5; size: few; D: TRBD1; V: TRBV20-1; CDR3: CSASTTGGAWEQYF; DNA: TGCAGTGCTAGCACGACAGGGGGCGCGTGGGAGCAGTACTTC
J: TRBJ2-1; size: few; D: TRBD1; V: TRBV7-7; CDR3: CASSSTGAAYNEQFF; DNA: TGTGCTAGCAGCTCCACAGGGGCGGCCTACAATGAGCAGTTCTTC
J: TRBJ1-6; size: .; D: .; V: TRBV7-9; CDR3: CASSFDGLSPLHF; DNA: TGTGCCAGCAGCTTCGACGGCCTCTCACCCCTCCACTTT
J: TRBJ1-4; size: few; D: .; V: TRBV28; CDR3: CASSSPGGVNEKLFF; DNA: TGTGCCAGCAGTTCCCCCGGCGGAGTAAATGAAAAACTGTTTTTT
J: TRBJ1-6; size: few; D: .; V: TRBV3-1; CDR3: CASSQGRGNSPLHF; DNA: TGTGCCAGCAGCCAAGGCAGGGGTAATTCACCCCTCCACTTT
J: TRBJ2-6; size: .; D: .; V: TRBV6-5; CDR3: CASSYDRSRGANVLTF; DNA: TGTGCCAGCAGTTACGACAGGTCGAGAGGGGCCAACGTCCTGACTTTC
J: TRBJ1-1; size: .; D: .; V: TRBV4-2; CDR3: CASSQDLRGGSEAFF; DNA: TGTGCCAGCAGCCAAGATCTTAGGGGCGGATCTGAAGCTTTCTTT
J: TRBJ2-4; size: many; D: TRBD1; V: TRBV2; CDR3: CASSQGVLAKNIQYF; DNA: TGTGCCAGCAGTCAGGGGGTCCTAGCCAAAAACATTCAGTACTTC
J: TRBJ2-5; size: .; D: TRBD2; V: TRBV27; CDR3: CASRQNLGGQETQYF; DNA: TGTGCCAGCAGACAAAACCTGGGGGGGCAAGAGACCCAGTACTTC
J: TRBJ2-3; size: .; D: .; V: TRBV6-1; CDR3: CASSEESLAGLGVTDTQYF; DNA: TGTGCCAGCAGTGAAGAGAGTTTGGCGGGGCTCGGGGTGACAGATACGCAGTATTTT
J: TRBJ2-5; size: .; D: TRBD2; V: TRBV18; CDR3: CASSGLAVAYNGQYF; DNA: TGTGCCAGCTCAGGACTAGCGGTAGCATACAATGGGCAGTACTTC
J: TRBJ2-5; size: .; D: TRBD1; V: TRBV29-1; CDR3: CSVESWTGMETQYF; DNA: TGCAGCGTTGAATCTTGGACAGGGATGGAGACCCAGTACTTC
J: TRBJ2-7; size: once; D: .; V: TRBV7-2; CDR3: CASSLVGGQGSYNEQYF; DNA: TGTGCCAGCAGCTTAGTTGGGGGGCAGGGCTCCTACAATGAGCAGTACTTC
J: TRBJ2-2; size: few; D: .; V: TRBV7-9; CDR3: CASSLAGLSTGELFF; DNA: TGTGCCAGCAGCTTAGCGGGTCTAAGCACCGGGGAGCTGTTTTTT
J: TRBJ2-4; size: .; D: TRBD2; V: TRBV2; CDR3: CARSKGLAGPLAKNIQYF; DNA: TGTGCCAGAAGTAAGGGACTAGCGGGGCCTCTAGCCAAAAACATTCAGTACTTC
J: TRBJ2-5; size: .; D: .; V: TRBV4-1; CDR3: CASSAWGGETQYF; DNA: TGCGCCAGCAGCGCTTGGGGCGGAGAGACCCAGTACTTC
J: TRBJ2-7; size: .; D: .; V: TRBV27; CDR3: CASSDAGTSLEQYF; DNA: TGTGCCAGCAGTGATGCCGGGACTTCTCTCGAGCAGTACTTC
J: TRBJ1-1; size: .; D: .; V: TRBV28; CDR3: CASSLVLGGDTEAFF; DNA: TGTGCCAGCAGTTTAGTTTTAGGGGGGGACACTGAAGCTTTCTTT
J: TRBJ2-5; size: .; D: .; V: TRBV5-1; CDR3: CASRMESQETQYF; DNA: TGCGCCAGCAGGATGGAGTCCCAAGAGACCCAGTACTTC
J: TRBJ1-1; size: few; D: .; V: TRBV12-3/TRBV12-4; CDR3: CASSPTVWAEAFF; DNA: TGTGCCAGCAGTCCGACGGTTTGGGCTGAAGCTTTCTTT
J: TRBJ2-5; size: few; D: TRBD1; V: TRBV9; CDR3: CASSVVGTAPQETQYF; DNA: TGTGCCAGCAGCGTAGTAGGGACAGCCCCCCAAGAGACCCAGTACTTC
J: TRBJ2-3; size: .; D: .; V: TRBV20-1; CDR3: CSARDLQGLLMGTDTQYF; DNA: TGCAGTGCTAGAGATCTCCAGGGCCTCCTGATGGGCACAGATACGCAGTATTTT
J: TRBJ2-2; size: .; D: .; V: TRBV6-2/TRBV6-3; CDR3: CASSYSNELFF; DNA: TGTGCCAGCAGTTACTCGAACGAGCTGTTTTTT
J: TRBJ2-5; size: few; D: .; V: TRBV20-1; CDR3: CSAPLAQETQYF; DNA: TGCAGTGCACCACTAGCTCAGGAGACCCAGTACTTC
J: TRBJ1-2; size: .; D: TRBD1; V: TRBV6-1; CDR3: CASSELGQGADYGYTF; DNA: TGTGCCAGCAGTGAATTGGGACAGGGGGCCGACTATGGCTACACCTTC
J: TRBJ2-2; size: .; D: TRBD2; V: TRBV7-2; CDR3: CASSLGTIIGPGELFF; DNA: TGTGCCAGCAGCCTCGGGACTATAATAGGGCCCGGGGAGCTGTTTTTT
J: TRBJ1-1; size: .; D: .; V: TRBV12-3/TRBV12-4; CDR3: CASTRASEAFF; DNA: TGTGCCAGCACCCGGGCGTCTGAAGCTTTCTTT
J: TRBJ1-2; size: .; D: TRBD1; V: TRBV6-5; CDR3: CASRMPGQLFGYTF; DNA: TGTGCCAGCAGGATGCCGGGACAGCTCTTTGGCTACACCTTC
J: TRBJ2-3; size: few; D: TRBD2; V: TRBV5-1; CDR3: CASSWPGLAGEDTQYF; DNA: TGCGCCAGCAGCTGGCCGGGACTAGCGGGGGAAGATACGCAGTATTTT
J: TRBJ2-7; size: few; D: .; V: TRBV7-2; CDR3: CASSLARAGSSYEQYF; DNA: TGTGCCAGCAGCTTAGCGAGGGCAGGGAGCTCCTACGAGCAGTACTTC